The entry below gives a single T cell receptor (beta chain) sequence along with its context. Per the authors' pipeline: Counts of nucleated cells, estimated from reference gene primer amplification, were obtained. Measured with immunoSEQ multiplex PCR; TCRdb has only the in-frame clones, and not every one. For V, J and clone size, that table is used; D and trimming come from the DNA. Among more than 120,000 clones listed, around 87% were seen once. This specimen belongs to a study of blood T cell repertoires in COVID-19. The wider study: Specimens from acute and convalescent COVID-19 originated in the United States, Italy and Spain. In each case, the material was cDNA or gDNA derived from T cells, B-cell-depleted T cells, or PBMCs.

Germline lookup yields CDR1 MNHEY and CDR2 SVGEGT. This CDR3 has 15 amino acids. V was clipped by 2 bases and J by 10 bases, with 15 bases between them. The TCR comes from a man aged 50-59 years who had recovered from COVID-19. The V and J genes are TRBV6-2 or TRBV6-3 and TRBJ1-6, with D tentatively TRBD1 (5 bases). What was sequenced was peripheral blood. For the CDR3, the DNA is TGTGCCAGCAGTTACGGAGCAGGGAGGGAGTCACCCCTCCACTTT. It encodes CASSYGAGRESPLHF.